This TCR beta chain derives from a study of response to subunit inactivated influenza vaccine. A single record per CDR3 protein comes from TCRdb applying MiXCR to the RT-PCR reads. The sample has fewer than 600,000 distinct CDR3 sequences, roughly 7.6% seen once. Trimming shortened V by 0 bases and J by 4 bases, and 6 bases separated the two germline ends. The CDR3 length is 14 residues. Germline V gives CDR1 SGHTA, CDR2 FQGTGA. Regarding the study as a whole: Authors proposed each seasonal influenza vaccination draws in few new T cells.

On this clonotype itself: No antigen is known for it.

This chain joins TRBV7-3 and TRBJ2-2; D gene uncertain. This receptor was taken from a man aged 50-75 years who received an inactivated influenza vaccine. The specimen comprised PBMCs from blood, sampled less than 30 months after vaccination. DNA of the CDR3: TGTGCCAGCAGCTTAACGCAGGCCACCGGGGAGCTGTTTTTT. As protein: CASSLTQATGELFF. Looking up the rest from reference TRBV7-3 and TRBJ2-2 gives the full variable domain: GAGVSQTPSNKVTEKGKYVELRCDPISGHTALYWYRQSLGQGPEFLIYFQGTGAADDSGLPNDRFFAVRPEGSVSTLKIQRTERGDSAVYLCASSLTQATGELFFGEGSRLTVL.